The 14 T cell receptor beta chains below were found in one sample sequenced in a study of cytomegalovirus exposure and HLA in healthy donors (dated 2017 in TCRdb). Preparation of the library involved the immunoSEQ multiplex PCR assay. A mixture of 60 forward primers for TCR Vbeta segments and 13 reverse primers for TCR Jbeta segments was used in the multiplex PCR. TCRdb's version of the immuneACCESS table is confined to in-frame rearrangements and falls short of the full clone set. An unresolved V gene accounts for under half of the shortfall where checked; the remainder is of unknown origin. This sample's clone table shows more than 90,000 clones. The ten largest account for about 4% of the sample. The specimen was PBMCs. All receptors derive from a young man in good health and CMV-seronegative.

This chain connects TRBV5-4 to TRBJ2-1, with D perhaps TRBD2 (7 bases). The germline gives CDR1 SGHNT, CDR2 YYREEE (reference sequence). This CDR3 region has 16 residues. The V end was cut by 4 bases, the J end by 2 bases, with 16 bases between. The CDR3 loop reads CASSTRGGPAYNEQFF. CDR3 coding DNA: TGTGCCAGCAGCACGCGCGGGGGCCCGGCCTACAATGAGCAGTTCTTC.

The CDR3 reads CASGLVLNGQLGTDTQYF. The CDR3 coding sequence is TGTGCTAGTGGTTTGGTACTAAACGGACAGCTGGGCACAGATACGCAGTATTTT. V is TRBV12-5 and J is TRBJ2-3; D possibly corresponds to TRBD1 (6 bases). Trimming cost V 0 bases and J 1 base, with 17 bases left between them. The CDR3 is 18 residues long. Germline CDR1 LGHNT, CDR2 FRNRAP.

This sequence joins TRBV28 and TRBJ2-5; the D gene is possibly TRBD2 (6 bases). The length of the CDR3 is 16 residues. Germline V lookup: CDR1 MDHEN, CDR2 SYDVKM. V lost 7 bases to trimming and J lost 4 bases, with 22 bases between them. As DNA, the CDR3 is TGTGCCAGCACAGACCAGAGGGAGGTGGGGAGAGAGACCCAGTACTTC. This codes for CASTDQREVGRETQYF. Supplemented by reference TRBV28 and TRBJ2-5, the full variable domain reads DVKVTQSSRYLVKRTGEKVFLECVQDMDHENMFWYRQDPGLGLRLIYFSYDVKMKEKGDIPEGYSVSREKKERFSLILESASTNQTSMYLCASTDQREVGRETQYFGPGTRLLVL.

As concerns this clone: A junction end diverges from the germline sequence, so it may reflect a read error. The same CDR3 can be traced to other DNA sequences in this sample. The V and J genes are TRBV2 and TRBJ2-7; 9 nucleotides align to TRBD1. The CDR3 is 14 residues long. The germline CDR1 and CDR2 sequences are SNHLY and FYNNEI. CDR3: CASRKGQGVGEQYF. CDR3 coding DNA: TGTGCCAGCAGGAAGGGACAGGGAGTCGGCGAGCAGTATTTC.

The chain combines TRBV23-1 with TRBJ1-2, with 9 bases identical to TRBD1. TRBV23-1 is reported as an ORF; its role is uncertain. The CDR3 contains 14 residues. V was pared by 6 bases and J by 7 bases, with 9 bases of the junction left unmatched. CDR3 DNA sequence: TGCGCCAGCAGAAAACAGGGGGCTAGGAGTGGCTACACCTTC. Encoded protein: CASRKQGARSGYTF.

CDR3 region: CAISTGGLNTEAFF. CDR3 coding DNA: TGTGCCATCAGTACAGGGGGCCTGAACACTGAAGCTTTCTTT. The rearrangement joins TRBV10-3 to TRBJ1-1; 9 positions match TRBD1. The junction had 1 base not matched to a gene; V was cut back by 5 bases and J by 0 bases. The CDR3 loop spans 14 amino acids. Germline V CDR1 and CDR2: ENHRY, SYGVKD.

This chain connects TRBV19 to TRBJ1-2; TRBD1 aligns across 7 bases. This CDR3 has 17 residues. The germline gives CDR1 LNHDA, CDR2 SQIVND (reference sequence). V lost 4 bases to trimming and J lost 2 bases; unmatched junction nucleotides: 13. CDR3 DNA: TGTGCCAGTAGTACTCACATCAGGACAGGTCTAAACTATGGCTACACCTTC. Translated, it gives CASSTHIRTGLNYGYTF. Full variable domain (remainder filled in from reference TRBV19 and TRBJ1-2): DGGITQSPKYLFRKEGQNVTLSCEQNLNHDAMYWYRQDPGQGLRLIYYSQIVNDFQKGDIAEGYSVSREKKESFPLTVTSAQKNPTAFYLCASSTHIRTGLNYGYTFGSGTRLTVV.

This CDR3 reads CASSLGDAGGSEKLFF. Here the CDR3 DNA reads TGCGCCAGCAGCTTGGGGGACGCCGGGGGGAGTGAAAAACTGTTTTTT. The chain is built from TRBV5-1 and TRBJ1-4; D perhaps matches TRBD1 (5 bases). This CDR3 is built from 16 residues. The V gene lost 0 bases and the J gene lost 7 bases, with 16 bases spanning the gap. Germline V CDR1 and CDR2: SGHRS, YFSETQ. Combining the CDR3 with reference TRBV5-1 and TRBJ1-4 gives the whole variable domain KAGVTQTPRYLIKTRGQQVTLSCSPISGHRSVSWYQQTPGQGLQFLFEYFSETQRNKGNFPGRFSGRQFSNSRSEMNVSTLELGDSALYLCASSLGDAGGSEKLFFGSGTQLSVL.

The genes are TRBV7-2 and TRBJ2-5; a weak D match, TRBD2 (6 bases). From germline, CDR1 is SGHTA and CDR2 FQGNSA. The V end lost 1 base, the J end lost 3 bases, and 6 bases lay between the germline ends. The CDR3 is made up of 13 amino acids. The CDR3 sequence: CASSLEREETQYF. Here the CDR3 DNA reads TGTGCCAGCAGCTTAGAGCGGGAAGAGACCCAGTACTTC.

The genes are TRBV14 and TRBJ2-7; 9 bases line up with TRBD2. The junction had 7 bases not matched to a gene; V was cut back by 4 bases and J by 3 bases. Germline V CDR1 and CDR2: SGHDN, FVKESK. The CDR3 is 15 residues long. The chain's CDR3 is CASSLRSGGLYEQYF. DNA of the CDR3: TGTGCCAGCAGCCTCCGGAGCGGGGGGCTCTACGAGCAGTACTTC.

CDR3 in amino acids: CASSTTAGTENTEAFF. DNA for the CDR3: TGTGCCAGCAGCACTACCGCCGGGACAGAGAACACTGAAGCTTTCTTT. This sequence joins TRBV7-9 and TRBJ1-1; 7 nucleotides match TRBD1. Germline CDR1 SEHNR, CDR2 FQNEAQ (reference sequence). This CDR3 comprises 16 residues. V shed 5 bases and J 1 base; nucleotides not matched to a gene: 10.

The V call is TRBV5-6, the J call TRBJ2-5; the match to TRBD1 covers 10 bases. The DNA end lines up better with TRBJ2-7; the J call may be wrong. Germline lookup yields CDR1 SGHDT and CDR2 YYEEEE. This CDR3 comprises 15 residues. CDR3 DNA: TGTGCCAGCAGCCAGACCGGACAGGGGGGTTACGAGCAGTACTTC. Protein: CASSQTGQGGYEQYF.

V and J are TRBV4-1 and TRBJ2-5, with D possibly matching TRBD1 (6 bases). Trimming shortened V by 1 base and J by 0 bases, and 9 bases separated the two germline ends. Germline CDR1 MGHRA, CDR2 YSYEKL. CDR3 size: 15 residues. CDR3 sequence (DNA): TGCGCCAGCAGCCAAGTCCAGGGGCACCAAGAGACCCAGTACTTC. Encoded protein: CASSQVQGHQETQYF.

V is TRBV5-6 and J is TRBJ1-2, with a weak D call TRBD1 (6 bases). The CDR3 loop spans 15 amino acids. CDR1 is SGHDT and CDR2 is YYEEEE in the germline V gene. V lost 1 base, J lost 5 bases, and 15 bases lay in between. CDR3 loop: CASSLTGRLGYGYTF. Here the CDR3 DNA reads TGTGCCAGCAGCTTGACAGGGCGATTGGGGTATGGCTACACCTTC.